Below, 9 T cell receptor beta chains from the same sample are listed, as sequenced in a study of long-term antiretroviral therapy in people with HIV. The authors ran the immunoSEQ assay, v3.0, at survey level. Only in-frame clones appear in the TCRdb table, and some are missing; sequencing was by immunoSEQ multiplex PCR. The data show under 30,000 clones, 75% to 85% seen once. The material was unsorted PBMCs, obtained 0.3 years after starting antiretroviral therapy. These receptors were obtained from a middle-aged man with HIV.

This clone was seen just once. The V and J genes are TRBV7-2 and TRBJ2-3, with TRBD2 identical over 7 bases. The J segment lost 4 bases and the V segment lost 5 bases, leaving 9 bases of the junction unmatched. The V gene's germline CDR1 is SGHTA and CDR2 FQGNSA. The CDR3 runs 15 residues. The CDR3 sequence is CASSPRPGGADTQYF. Here the CDR3 DNA reads TGTGCCAGCAGCCCCCGGCCTGGGGGGGCAGATACGCAGTATTTT.

The chain has TRBV7-8 and TRBJ2-7; D gene unclear. The CDR3 runs 12 residues. Germline V CDR1 and CDR2: SGHVS, FQNEAQ. Between the trimmed V and J ends, which lost 5 bases and 4 bases, there was a span of 9 bases. The CDR3: CASSLLRYEQYF. CDR3 DNA: TGTGCCAGCAGCCTCCTGCGTTACGAGCAGTACTTC.

The chain uses TRBV5-4 and TRBJ2-5; the D call may be TRBD1 or TRBD2 (7 bases each). The CDR3 covers 16 residues. Trimming shortened V by 2 bases and J by 2 bases, and 16 bases separated the two germline ends. From germline, CDR1 is SGHNT and CDR2 YYREEE (reference sequence). The CDR3 spells CASSFRQGGRQETQYF. The CDR3 nucleotides read TGTGCCAGCAGCTTTCGACAGGGAGGGAGGCAAGAGACCCAGTACTTC.

The V gene is TRBV4-3, the J gene TRBJ2-1, with a possible D match to TRBD2 (5 bases). The length of the CDR3 is 17 residues. The V gene's germline CDR1 is LGHNA and CDR2 YSLEER. The V end was cut by 3 bases, the J end by 10 bases, with 25 bases between. The CDR3 here is CASSHTPLGRGLGEQFF. CDR3 DNA sequence: TGCGCCAGCAGCCATACCCCATTGGGTCGGGGTCTAGGGGAGCAGTTCTTC.

This clone appeared a single time. The chain has TRBV28 and TRBJ2-3; tentatively, D is TRBD2 (6 bases). CDR1 is MDHEN and CDR2 is SYDVKM in the germline V gene. This CDR3 contains 14 residues. V lost 3 bases and J 1 base, leaving 8 bases between the germline ends. CDR3 nucleotides: TGTGCCAGCAGTTTTCCGGGGGGCACAGATACGCAGTATTTT. It codes for CASSFPGGTDTQYF.

This rearrangement joins TRBV7-2 to TRBJ1-4, with D uncertain. Germline V gives CDR1 SGHTA, CDR2 FQGNSA. Trimming stripped 3 bases from V and 0 bases from J, with 11 bases between. CDR3 length: 16 amino acids. The CDR3 DNA is TGTGCCAGCAGCTTGGGCCCCACCTCAACTAATGAAAAACTGTTTTTT. As protein: CASSLGPTSTNEKLFF. The full variable domain, completed using reference TRBV7-2 and TRBJ1-4, is GAGVSQSPSNKVTEKGKDVELRCDPISGHTALYWYRQSLGQGLEFLIYFQGNSAPDKSGLPSDRFSAERTGGSVSTLTIQRTQQEDSAVYLCASSLGPTSTNEKLFFGSGTQLSVL.

V gene TRBV9 combines with J gene TRBJ2-7; D possibly corresponds to TRBD2 (6 bases). CDR1 and CDR2 (germline): SGDLS, YYNGEE. CDR3 length equals 15 residues. Trimming removed 0 bases at V and 2 bases at J, with 12 bases between. CDR3 DNA sequence: TGTGCCAGCAGCGTAGGTGGAGGGACCCCCTACGAGCAGTACTTC. It codes for CASSVGGGTPYEQYF.

V is TRBV15 and J is TRBJ2-2; TRBD2 might be the D (6 bases). The CDR3 spans 20 residues. The germline gives CDR1 LNHNV, CDR2 YYDKDF (reference sequence). The V gene lost 0 bases and the J gene lost 4 bases, with 24 bases spanning the gap. The CDR3 DNA follows: TGTGCCACCAGCAGAGATTGGTGGGAGGAGAACACCGGGGGCACCGGGGAGCTGTTTTTT. Protein product: CATSRDWWEENTGGTGELFF.

This rearrangement joins TRBV29-1 to TRBJ2-7, with TRBD1 matching 8 bases. CDR3 length equals 16 residues. Germline CDR1 is SQVTM and CDR2 is ANQGSEA. After removal of 1 base from V and 0 bases from J, the junction contained 8 bases not matched to a gene. The CDR3 nucleotides read TGCAGCGTTGAAGGTAGACAGGGGACAAGCTCCTACGAGCAGTACTTC. Translated, it gives CSVEGRQGTSSYEQYF.